In this sample, the clone carrying this TCR beta chain turned up a few times. The target antigen is unknown. This sample stems from a study of T cells after yellow fever vaccination. Study-wide results and limits: Booster samples showed a return of most primary-vaccination clones (around 96% CD4, over 70% CD8). Though it reached lower strength, the secondary response hit its peak faster, day 5 versus 15.

5'RACE template switching generated TCR cDNA, adding a universal primer site and UMIs. Via MiXCR, TCRdb re-called the 5' RACE reads, giving one row per CDR3 protein. The data hold 100,000 to 150,000 distinct CDR3 sequences, with about 8.8% observed a single time. Per the germline V gene, CDR1 is SGDLS and CDR2 is YYNGEE. V was trimmed by 4 bases and J by 2 bases, leaving 13 bases between them. The CDR3 is made up of 16 amino acids. The source material was CD8+ T cells sorted from PBMCs, sampled on the day of the yellow fever booster vaccination. The TCR originated in a man aged 18 to 29 who received the YFV17D yellow fever vaccine. The chain combines TRBV9 with TRBJ1-6; D unclear. The CDR3 loop reads CASSPSRGTYNSPLHF. The CDR3 DNA is TGTGCCAGCAGCCCAAGCCGGGGTACCTATAATTCACCCCTCCACTTT.